This T cell receptor beta chain was sequenced for a study of human T cells and chemical hapten exposure. Study in general: A patient group, mainly female, showed alopecia areata, totalis or universalis.

TCRdb passed the RACE reads through MiXCR, listing each CDR3 protein once. The sample holds about 84,000 distinct CDR3 sequences, 8% to 13% seen once. This clonotype was detected ten times or more. There are 13 residues in the CDR3. The V gene's germline CDR1 is SGHVS and CDR2 FNYEAQ. Trimming cost V 5 bases and J 0 bases, with 8 bases left between them. Described time point: patch test 2, 6 weeks after DPC sensitization. Treatment here: therapeutic diphenylcyclopropenone sensitization with weekly scalp DPC. The sequencing here drew on whole blood, taken in connection with sensitization to the hapten diphenylcyclopropenone (DPC). The source of this sequence is a woman aged 45-65 years with alopecia areata. Some clones in this sample may be carry-over from other donors' samples. The rearrangement links TRBV7-6 to TRBJ2-7; tentatively, D is TRBD1 (6 bases). The CDR3 sequence is CASSVGGSYEQYF. The CDR3 DNA follows: TGTGCCAGCAGCGTAGGGGGCTCCTACGAGCAGTACTTC.